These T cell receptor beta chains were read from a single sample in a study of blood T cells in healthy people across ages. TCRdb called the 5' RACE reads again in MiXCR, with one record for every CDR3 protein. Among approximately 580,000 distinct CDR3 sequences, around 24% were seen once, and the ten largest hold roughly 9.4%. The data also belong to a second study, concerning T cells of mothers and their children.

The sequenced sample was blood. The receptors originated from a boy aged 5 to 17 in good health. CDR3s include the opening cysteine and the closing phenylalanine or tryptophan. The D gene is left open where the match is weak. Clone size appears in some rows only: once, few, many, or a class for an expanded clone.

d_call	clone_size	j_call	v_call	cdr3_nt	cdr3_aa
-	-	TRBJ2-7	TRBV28	TGTGCCAGCAGTTTATGGTACCGGGACAAGGGCGAGCAGTACTTC	CASSLWYRDKGEQYF
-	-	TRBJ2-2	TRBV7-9	TGTGCCAGCACCTCCCCCCACTTGCCCACCGGGGAGCTGTTTTTT	CASTSPHLPTGELFF
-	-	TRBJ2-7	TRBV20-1	TGCAGTGCTAGAAAGGGGCGGGGAGGTCTTGACGAGCAGTACTTC	CSARKGRGGLDEQYF
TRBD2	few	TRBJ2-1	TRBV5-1	TGCGCCAGCAGCTTGACAGCGGGGGGATCCTACAATGAGCAGTTCTTC	CASSLTAGGSYNEQFF
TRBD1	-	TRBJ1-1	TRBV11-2	TGTGCCAGCAGTCCACAGGGGATAGGGACTGAAGCTTTCTTT	CASSPQGIGTEAFF
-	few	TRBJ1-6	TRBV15	TGTGCCACCAGCTCCCGGACAGCCAATAATTCACCCCTCCACTTT	CATSSRTANNSPLHF
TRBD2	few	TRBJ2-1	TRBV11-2	TGTGCCAGCAGCTTACCTCGCAGAGCGGGGGGCGGAAGGAGAGAGCAGTTCTTC	CASSLPRRAGGGRREQFF
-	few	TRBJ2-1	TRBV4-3	TGCGCCAGCAGCCGAGGGGAGGCCCCCTACAATGAGCAGTTCTTC	CASSRGEAPYNEQFF
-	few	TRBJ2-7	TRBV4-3	TGCGCCAGCAGCCAAGGGCCAGGGGAGGACTACGAGCAGTACTTC	CASSQGPGEDYEQYF
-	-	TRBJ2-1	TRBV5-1	TGCGCCAGCAGCTTGGACAGCCGCGATGAGCAGTTCTTC	CASSLDSRDEQFF
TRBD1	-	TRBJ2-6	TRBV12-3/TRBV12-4	TGTGCCAGCAGTTTTATCTCCGGGACAGGGGTAACTGGGGCCAACGTCCTGACTTTC	CASSFISGTGVTGANVLTF